This entry lists 21 T cell receptor beta chains sequenced from one sample in a study of T-cell memory formation after mild COVID-19. TCRdb ran MiXCR on the 5' RACE reads and lists one entry per CDR3 protein. The table has about 560,000 distinct CDR3 sequences, roughly 21% seen once; the top ten hold about 8.4%. The sample was PBMCs or a T cell subset sorted from them (not recorded which). These receptors were obtained from an adult woman who had mild COVID-19 (a few samples of this study predate the infection). Cell type and time point are not known.

This chain connects TRBV7-6 to TRBJ2-5; TRBD1 aligns across 7 bases. The germline gives CDR1 SGHVS, CDR2 FNYEAQ. The CDR3 is 14 residues long. Trimming took 4 bases from V and 4 from J; bases not matched to a gene: 6. The CDR3 loop reads CASSSPGQLETQYF. For the CDR3, the DNA is TGTGCCAGCAGCTCCCCGGGACAGTTAGAGACCCAGTACTTC.

V gene TRBV24-1 combines with J gene TRBJ2-2, with D hard to call. The V end was cut by 1 base, the J end by 3 bases, with 11 bases between. There are 16 residues in the CDR3. Germline V gives CDR1 KGHDR, CDR2 SFDVKD. CDR3 bases: TGTGCCACCAGTGATTTCGGCGCCCCGGACACCGGGGAGCTGTTTTTT. Its protein is CATSDFGAPDTGELFF.

This clonotype was counted between two and nine times. The J gene is TRBJ2-1, the V gene TRBV12-3 or TRBV12-4; D unresolved. The V end was cut by 8 bases, the J end by 2 bases, with 10 bases between. There are 13 residues in the CDR3. The DNA for the CDR3 is TGTGCCAGCTCTCGAGTTACCTACAATGAGCAGTTCTTC. Protein: CASSRVTYNEQFF.

The sample holds a few counts of this clonotype. The chain employs TRBV19 and TRBJ1-1; TRBD1 is a possible D gene (6 bases). V was cut by 7 bases and J by 2 bases, with 26 bases left in between. Germline loops: CDR1 LNHDA, CDR2 SQIVND (reference sequence). The CDR3 contains 18 residues. This CDR3 reads CASKGVRWPGGPNTEAFF. CDR3 coding DNA: TGTGCCAGTAAGGGGGTCAGGTGGCCCGGGGGGCCCAACACTGAAGCTTTCTTT.

This sequence joins TRBV12-3 or TRBV12-4 and TRBJ1-2; maybe TRBD1 (6 bases). V lost 4 bases and J 3 bases, leaving 15 bases between the germline ends. The CDR3 loop spans 15 amino acids. CDR3 nucleotide sequence: TGTGCCAGCAGTTCCTACAGGGATCGTGACTATGGCTACACCTTC. Amino acids: CASSSYRDRDYGYTF.

Worth noting for this clonotype: Germline is not matched at one junction end, which may reflect a read error. The V and J genes are TRBV9 and TRBJ2-1; 9 nucleotides align to TRBD2. The CDR3 is 15 amino acids. CDR1 is SGDLS and CDR2 is YYNGEE in the germline V gene. The CDR3 reads CASRVGSGSGNEQFF. Written as DNA, the CDR3 is TGTGCCAGCAGGGTAGGTAGCGGGAGCGGAAATGAGCAGTTCTTC.

This clonotype was counted only a few times. J is TRBJ2-7 and V is TRBV21-1; no check of the table's D call, TRBD2, against the DNA was made. TRBV21-1 is noted as a pseudogene. This CDR3 contains 17 residues. CDR3 amino acids: CASSIPGAQGENYEQYF. CDR3 DNA: TGTGCCAGCAGCATCCCTGGGGCCCAGGGTGAAAACTACGAGCAGTACTTC.

This clonotype appeared a few times. V gene TRBV20-1 combines with J gene TRBJ2-1; no reliable D call. The CDR3 runs to 14 residues. V lost 2 bases and J 6 bases, leaving 14 bases between the germline ends. Germline V gives CDR1 DFQATT, CDR2 SNEGSKA (reference sequence). CDR3 amino acids: CSARYPSTLNEQFF. The DNA of the CDR3 is TGCAGTGCTAGATATCCCAGTACTCTCAATGAGCAGTTCTTC.

The chain carries TRBV12-3 or TRBV12-4 and TRBJ1-1; D is perhaps TRBD1 (5 bases). With 6 bases removed from V and 0 bases from J, the gap between germline ends came to 11 bases. The CDR3 has 14 amino acids. The DNA of the CDR3 is TGTGCCAGCAGACCAGGACACCTGAACACTGAAGCTTTCTTT. Its translation: CASRPGHLNTEAFF.

This clonotype has only a few counts. V is TRBV7-2 and J is TRBJ2-3; tentatively, D is TRBD2 (7 bases). Per the germline V gene, CDR1 is SGHTA and CDR2 is FQGNSA. V was shortened by 5 bases and J by 0 bases, with 15 bases between the two germline ends. CDR3 length: 16 residues. CDR3 DNA sequence: TGTGCCAGCAGCACAAGGGGGGGGCGCAGCACAGATACGCAGTATTTT. Encoded protein: CASSTRGGRSTDTQYF.

This rearrangement joins TRBV12-3 or TRBV12-4 to TRBJ1-1; possible D gene TRBD1, 5 bases. This CDR3 has 15 residues. V lost 2 bases and J lost 3, with 13 bases in between. The CDR3 DNA follows: TGTGCCAGCAGTTTAATGGGTTTGGGGGACACTGAAGCTTTCTTT. It codes for CASSLMGLGDTEAFF.

At least ten counts were recorded for this clonotype. In nucleotides, the CDR3 is TGTGCCAGCAGTTTAGCAAGGGGAGGGTCCTCCTACGAGCAGTACTTC. Protein product: CASSLARGGSSYEQYF. The chain has TRBV12-3 or TRBV12-4 and TRBJ2-7, with 7 nucleotides matching TRBD2. V lost 0 bases to trimming and J lost 0 bases; unmatched junction nucleotides: 5. The CDR3 is made up of 16 amino acids.

There are a few counts of this clonotype. The CDR3 DNA reads as TGTGCCAGCAGTTCATGGCGAACAGGCTTCGATGAGCAGTTCTTC. The encoded protein is CASSSWRTGFDEQFF. This rearrangement joins TRBV27 to TRBJ2-1; D might be TRBD1 (5 bases). The CDR3 is made up of 15 amino acids. Trimming left V 4 bases short and J 8 bases short, with 18 bases between. From germline, CDR1 is MNHEY and CDR2 SMNVEV (reference sequence).

This clonotype was seen a handful of times. The rearrangement uses TRBV27 and TRBJ2-7; 9 bases line up with TRBD1. V was clipped by 8 bases and J by 3 bases; unmatched bases: 5. CDR3 length equals 13 residues. Germline CDR1 MNHEY, CDR2 SMNVEV (reference sequence). The CDR3, as DNA: TGTGCCAGCCTCCCGGGACAGGGCTACGAGCAGTACTTC. Translation gives CASLPGQGYEQYF.

The chain employs TRBV4-2 and TRBJ2-3; perhaps D is TRBD1 or TRBD2 (7 bases each). V lost 4 bases, J lost 6 bases, and 14 bases lay in between. The CDR3 is 14 residues long. Germline V gene lookup returns CDR1 LGHNA and CDR2 YNFKEQ. DNA of the CDR3: TGTGCCAGCAGCCCCAGGGGGGAGGGGGATACGCAGTATTTT. Encoded protein: CASSPRGEGDTQYF.

This clonotype was recorded a few times. The chain is built from TRBV7-3 and TRBJ2-1; 7 bases align to TRBD2. CDR3 size: 18 residues. Germline trimming cut 5 bases from V and 0 bases from J; bases unmatched to any gene: 13. CDR1 SGHTA and CDR2 FQGTGA come from the germline V gene. The CDR3 DNA sequence: TGTGCCAGCAGCCCCGGGGGACTAACCTCCGTCTCCTACAATGAGCAGTTCTTC. Its protein product is CASSPGGLTSVSYNEQFF.

This clonotype was observed a handful of times. V gene TRBV12-3 or TRBV12-4 combines with J gene TRBJ1-2; D gene ambiguous. The CDR3 sequence is 10 residues long. The V and J ends lost 3 bases and 7 bases respectively, with 3 bases between them. The CDR3: CASSFVGYTF. The CDR3 coding sequence is TGTGCCAGCAGTTTCGTTGGCTACACCTTC.

The chain is built from TRBV7-3 and TRBJ2-5; 8 nucleotides line up with TRBD1. The CDR3 is 14 amino acids. Germline CDR1 is SGHTA and CDR2 is FQGTGA. V was pared by 5 bases and J by 2 bases, with 4 bases of the junction left unmatched. CDR3 DNA: TGTGCCAGCAGCGCTACAGGGGGTCAAGAGACCCAGTACTTC. The encoded protein is CASSATGGQETQYF.

In DNA form, the CDR3 reads TGTGCCAGCAGCTTAGTGATTTCCCCGCAGTTCTTC. Residues: CASSLVISPQFF. This chain connects TRBV7-9 to TRBJ2-1; D call uncertain. Trimming took off 1 base at V and 12 bases at J, with 10 bases between the two ends. The length of the CDR3 is 12 residues. CDR1 and CDR2 from the germline V gene are SEHNR and FQNEAQ (reference sequence).

This clonotype was seen a handful of times. This sequence joins TRBV11-2 and TRBJ2-1, with 14 bases fitting TRBD2. CDR1 SGHAT and CDR2 FQNNGV come from the germline V gene. The CDR3 runs to 17 residues. The junction had 6 bases not matched to a gene; V was cut back by 4 bases and J by 4 bases. Written as DNA, the CDR3 is TGTGCCAGCAGCTACAGTCGGACTAGCGGGGGGTACAATGAGCAGTTCTTC. Protein sequence: CASSYSRTSGGYNEQFF. Combining the CDR3 with reference TRBV11-2 and TRBJ2-1 gives the whole variable domain EAGVAQSPRYKIIEKRQSVAFWCNPISGHATLYWYQQILGQGPKLLIQFQNNGVVDDSQLPKDRFSAERLKGVDSTLKIQPAKLEDSAVYLCASSYSRTSGGYNEQFFGPGTRLTVL.

The V gene is TRBV5-1, the J gene TRBJ2-1; 7 positions agree with TRBD1. CDR3 length: 12 residues. Losses at the gene ends were 2 bases for V and 11 bases for J; bases not matched to a gene: 4. Germline CDR1 is SGHRS and CDR2 is YFSETQ. The CDR3 DNA reads TGCGCCAGCAGCTTACAGGGGTACCAGCAGTTCTTC. Translation: CASSLQGYQQFF. The variable domain in full, completed from reference TRBV5-1 and TRBJ2-1, reads KAGVTQTPRYLIKTRGQQVTLSCSPISGHRSVSWYQQTPGQGLQFLFEYFSETQRNKGNFPGRFSGRQFSNSRSEMNVSTLELGDSALYLCASSLQGYQQFFGPGTRLTVL.